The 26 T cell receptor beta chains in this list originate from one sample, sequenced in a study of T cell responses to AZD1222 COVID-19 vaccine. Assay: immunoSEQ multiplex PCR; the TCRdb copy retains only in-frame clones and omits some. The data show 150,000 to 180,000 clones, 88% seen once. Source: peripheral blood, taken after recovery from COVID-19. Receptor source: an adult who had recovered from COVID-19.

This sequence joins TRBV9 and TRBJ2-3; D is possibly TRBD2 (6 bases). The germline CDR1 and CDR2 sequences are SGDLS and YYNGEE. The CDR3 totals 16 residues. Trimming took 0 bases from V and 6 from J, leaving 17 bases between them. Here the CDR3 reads CASSVEGGWPGDTQYF. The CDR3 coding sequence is TGTGCCAGCAGCGTAGAAGGAGGGTGGCCGGGTGATACGCAGTATTTT.

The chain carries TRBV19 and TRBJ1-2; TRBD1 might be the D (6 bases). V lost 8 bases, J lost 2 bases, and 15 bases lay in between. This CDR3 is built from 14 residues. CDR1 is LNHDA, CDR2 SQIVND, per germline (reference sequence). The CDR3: CASVGQGINYGYTF. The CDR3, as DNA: TGTGCCAGTGTTGGGCAGGGGATCAACTATGGCTACACCTTC.

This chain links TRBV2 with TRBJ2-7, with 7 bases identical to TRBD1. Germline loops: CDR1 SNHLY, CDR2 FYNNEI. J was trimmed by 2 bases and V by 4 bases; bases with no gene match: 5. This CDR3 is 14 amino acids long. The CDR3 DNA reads TGTGCCAGCAGTGTGGGCAGGGGGACCTACGAGCAGTACTTC. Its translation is CASSVGRGTYEQYF. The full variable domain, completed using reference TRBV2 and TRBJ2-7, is EPEVTQTPSHQVTQMGQEVILRCVPISNHLYFYWYRQILGQKVEFLVSFYNNEISEKSEIFDDQFSVERPDGSNFTLKIRSTKLEDSAMYFCASSVGRGTYEQYFGPGTRLTVT.

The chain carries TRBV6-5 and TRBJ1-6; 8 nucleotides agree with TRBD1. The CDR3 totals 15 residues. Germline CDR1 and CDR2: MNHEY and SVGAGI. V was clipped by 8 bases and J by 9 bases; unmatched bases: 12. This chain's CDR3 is CASFQGAIGISPLHF. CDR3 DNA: TGTGCCAGCTTTCAGGGGGCGATTGGAATTTCACCCCTCCACTTT.

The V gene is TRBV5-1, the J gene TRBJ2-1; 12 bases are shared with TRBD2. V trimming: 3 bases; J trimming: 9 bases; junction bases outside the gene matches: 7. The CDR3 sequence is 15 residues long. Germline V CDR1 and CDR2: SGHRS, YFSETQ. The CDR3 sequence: CASSSTSGRLGEQFF. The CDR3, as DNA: TGCGCCAGCAGCTCGACTAGCGGGAGACTCGGTGAGCAGTTCTTC.

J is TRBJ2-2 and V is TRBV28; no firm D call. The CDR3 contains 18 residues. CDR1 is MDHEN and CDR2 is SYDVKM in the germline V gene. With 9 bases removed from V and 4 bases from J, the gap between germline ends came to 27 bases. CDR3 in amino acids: CASTDSFYHETSTGELFF. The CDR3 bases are TGTGCCAGTACCGACTCCTTTTATCACGAGACGAGCACCGGGGAGCTGTTTTTT. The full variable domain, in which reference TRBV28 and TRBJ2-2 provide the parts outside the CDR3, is DVKVTQSSRYLVKRTGEKVFLECVQDMDHENMFWYRQDPGLGLRLIYFSYDVKMKEKGDIPEGYSVSREKKERFSLILESASTNQTSMYLCASTDSFYHETSTGELFFGEGSRLTVL.

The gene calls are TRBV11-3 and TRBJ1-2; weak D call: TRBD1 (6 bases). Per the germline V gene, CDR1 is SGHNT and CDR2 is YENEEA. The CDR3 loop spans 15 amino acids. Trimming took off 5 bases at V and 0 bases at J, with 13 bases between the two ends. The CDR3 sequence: CASSRDRPPNYGYTF. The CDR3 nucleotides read TGTGCCAGCAGCCGCGACAGGCCCCCTAACTATGGCTACACCTTC.

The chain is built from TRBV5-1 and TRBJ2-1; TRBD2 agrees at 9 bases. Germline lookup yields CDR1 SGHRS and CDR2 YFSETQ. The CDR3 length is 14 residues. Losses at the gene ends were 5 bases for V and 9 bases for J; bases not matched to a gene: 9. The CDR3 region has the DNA TGCGCCAGCAGAGAGACTAGCGGCTACGGTGAGCAGTTCTTC. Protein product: CASRETSGYGEQFF.

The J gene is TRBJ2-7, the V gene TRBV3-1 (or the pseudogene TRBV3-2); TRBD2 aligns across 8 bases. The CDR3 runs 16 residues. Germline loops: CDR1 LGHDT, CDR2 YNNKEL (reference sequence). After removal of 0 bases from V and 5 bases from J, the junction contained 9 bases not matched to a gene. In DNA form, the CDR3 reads TGTGCCAGCAGCCAAGAAAGGGCGGGGGGCCAACACGAGCAGTACTTC. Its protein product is CASSQERAGGQHEQYF.

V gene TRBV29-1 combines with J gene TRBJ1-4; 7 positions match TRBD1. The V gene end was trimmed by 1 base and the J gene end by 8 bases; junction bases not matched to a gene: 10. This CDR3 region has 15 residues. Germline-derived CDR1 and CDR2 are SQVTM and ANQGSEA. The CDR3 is CSVEVRQGDGEKLFF. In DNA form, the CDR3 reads TGCAGCGTTGAAGTGCGGCAGGGGGACGGGGAAAAACTGTTTTTT.

Written as DNA, the CDR3 is TGTGCCAGCAGTCCAGAGCAGGGGATAACGAACGAGCAGTACTTC. Protein product: CASSPEQGITNEQYF. The chain employs TRBV27 and TRBJ2-7; tentative D call: TRBD1 (6 bases). Looked up from germline, CDR1 is MNHEY and CDR2 is SMNVEV (reference sequence). Trimming took 5 bases from V and 5 from J, leaving 19 bases between them. The CDR3 is 15 residues long.

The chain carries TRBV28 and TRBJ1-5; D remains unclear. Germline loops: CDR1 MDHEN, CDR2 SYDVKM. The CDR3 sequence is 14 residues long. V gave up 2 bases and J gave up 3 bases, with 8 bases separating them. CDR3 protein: CASSLKYYNQPQHF. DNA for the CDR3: TGTGCCAGCAGTTTAAAGTACTACAATCAGCCCCAGCATTTT.

CDR3 amino acids: CASSVDNGRGADTQYF. The CDR3, as DNA: TGTGCCAGCAGCGTAGACAACGGGAGGGGCGCAGATACGCAGTATTTT. V is TRBV9 and J is TRBJ2-3; 8 bases agree with TRBD2. Germline CDR1 SGDLS, CDR2 YYNGEE. J lost 4 bases, V lost 0 bases, and 7 bases had no gene match. CDR3 length: 16 residues.

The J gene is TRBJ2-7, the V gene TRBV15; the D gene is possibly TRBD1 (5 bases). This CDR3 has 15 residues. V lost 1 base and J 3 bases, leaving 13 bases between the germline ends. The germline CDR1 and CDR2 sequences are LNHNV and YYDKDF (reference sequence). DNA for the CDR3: TGTGCCACCAGCAGAGGGCAGGGAAGTAACTACGAGCAGTACTTC. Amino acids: CATSRGQGSNYEQYF.

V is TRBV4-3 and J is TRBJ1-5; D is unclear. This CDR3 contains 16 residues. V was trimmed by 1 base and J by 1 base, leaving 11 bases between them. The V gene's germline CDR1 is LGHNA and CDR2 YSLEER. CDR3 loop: CASSQVGRQSNQPQHF. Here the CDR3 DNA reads TGCGCCAGCAGCCAAGTCGGCAGGCAGAGCAATCAGCCCCAGCATTTT.

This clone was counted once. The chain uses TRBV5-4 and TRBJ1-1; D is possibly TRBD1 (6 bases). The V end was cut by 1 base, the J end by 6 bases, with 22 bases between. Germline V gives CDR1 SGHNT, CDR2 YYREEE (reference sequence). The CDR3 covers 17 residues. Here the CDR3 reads CASSLYSGTTLNAEAFF. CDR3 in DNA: TGTGCCAGCAGCTTGTATTCCGGGACAACGCTAAACGCTGAAGCTTTCTTT.

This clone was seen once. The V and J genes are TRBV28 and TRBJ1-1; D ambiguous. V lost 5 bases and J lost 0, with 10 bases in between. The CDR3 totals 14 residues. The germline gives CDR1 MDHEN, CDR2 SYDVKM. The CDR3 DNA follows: TGTGCCAGCAGTGAGGTGATCATGAACACTGAAGCTTTCTTT. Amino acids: CASSEVIMNTEAFF.

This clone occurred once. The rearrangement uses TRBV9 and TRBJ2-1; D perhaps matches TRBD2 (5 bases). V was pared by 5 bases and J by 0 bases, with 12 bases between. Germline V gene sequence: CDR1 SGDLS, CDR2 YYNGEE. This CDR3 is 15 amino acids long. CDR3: CASSGKRSSYNEQFF. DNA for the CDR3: TGTGCCAGCAGTGGAAAGCGGAGCTCCTACAATGAGCAGTTCTTC. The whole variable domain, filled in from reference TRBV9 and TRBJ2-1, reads DSGVTQTPKHLITATGQRVTLRCSPRSGDLSVYWYQQSLDQGLQFLIQYYNGEERAKGNILERFSAQQFPDLHSELNLSSLELGDSALYFCASSGKRSSYNEQFFGPGTRLTVL.

In DNA, the CDR3 is TGTGCCAGCAGTGGACGATTTTTAGATTCACCCCTCCACTTT. Amino acids: CASSGRFLDSPLHF. The chain combines TRBV2 with TRBJ1-6, with D hard to call. CDR3 length equals 14 residues. Trimming left V 4 bases short and J 8 bases short, with 12 bases between. Germline values: CDR1 SNHLY, CDR2 FYNNEI.

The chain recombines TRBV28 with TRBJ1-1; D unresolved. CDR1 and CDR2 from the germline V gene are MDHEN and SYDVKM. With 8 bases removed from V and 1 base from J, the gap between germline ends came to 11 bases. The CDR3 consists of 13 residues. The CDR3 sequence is CASEDGGNTEAFF. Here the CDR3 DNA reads TGTGCCAGCGAAGACGGTGGGAACACTGAAGCTTTCTTT.

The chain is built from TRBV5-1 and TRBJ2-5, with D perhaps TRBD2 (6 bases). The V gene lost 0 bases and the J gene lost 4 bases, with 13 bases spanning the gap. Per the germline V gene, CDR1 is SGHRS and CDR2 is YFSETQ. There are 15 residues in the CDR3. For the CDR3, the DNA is TGCGCCAGCAGCTTGGGGGCTAGCGCTCTAGAGACCCAGTACTTC. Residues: CASSLGASALETQYF.

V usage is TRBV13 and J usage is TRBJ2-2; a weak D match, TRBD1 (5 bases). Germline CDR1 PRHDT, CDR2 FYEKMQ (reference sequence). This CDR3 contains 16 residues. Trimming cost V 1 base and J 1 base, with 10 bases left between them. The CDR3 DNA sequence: TGTGCCAGCAGCTTAGAAACAGGCCTGAACACCGGGGAGCTGTTTTTT. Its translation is CASSLETGLNTGELFF.

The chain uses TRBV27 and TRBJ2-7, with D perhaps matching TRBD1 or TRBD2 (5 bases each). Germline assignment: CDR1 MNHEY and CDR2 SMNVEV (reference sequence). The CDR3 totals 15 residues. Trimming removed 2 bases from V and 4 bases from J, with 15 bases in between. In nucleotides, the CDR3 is TGTGCCAGCAGTTTAGAGGGACGGAGAAGTTACGAGCAGTACTTC. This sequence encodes CASSLEGRRSYEQYF.

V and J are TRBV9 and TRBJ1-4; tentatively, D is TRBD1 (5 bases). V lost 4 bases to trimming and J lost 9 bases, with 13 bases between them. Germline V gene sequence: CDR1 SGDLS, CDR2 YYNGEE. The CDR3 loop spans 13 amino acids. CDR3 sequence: CASSSGDLKKLFF. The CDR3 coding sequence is TGTGCCAGCAGCTCGGGGGACCTGAAAAAACTGTTTTTT.

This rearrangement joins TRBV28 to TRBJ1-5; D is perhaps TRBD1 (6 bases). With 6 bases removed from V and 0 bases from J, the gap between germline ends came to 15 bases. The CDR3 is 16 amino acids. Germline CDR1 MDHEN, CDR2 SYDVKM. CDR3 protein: CASSLSSGVSNQPQHF. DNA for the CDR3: TGTGCCAGCAGCCTAAGCTCAGGGGTTAGCAATCAGCCCCAGCATTTT.

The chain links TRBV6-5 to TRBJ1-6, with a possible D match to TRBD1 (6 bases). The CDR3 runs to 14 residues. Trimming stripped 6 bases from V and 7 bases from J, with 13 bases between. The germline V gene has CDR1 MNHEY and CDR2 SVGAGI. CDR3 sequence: CASSRDRINSPLHF. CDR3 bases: TGTGCCAGCAGCCGCGACAGGATCAATTCACCCCTCCACTTT.